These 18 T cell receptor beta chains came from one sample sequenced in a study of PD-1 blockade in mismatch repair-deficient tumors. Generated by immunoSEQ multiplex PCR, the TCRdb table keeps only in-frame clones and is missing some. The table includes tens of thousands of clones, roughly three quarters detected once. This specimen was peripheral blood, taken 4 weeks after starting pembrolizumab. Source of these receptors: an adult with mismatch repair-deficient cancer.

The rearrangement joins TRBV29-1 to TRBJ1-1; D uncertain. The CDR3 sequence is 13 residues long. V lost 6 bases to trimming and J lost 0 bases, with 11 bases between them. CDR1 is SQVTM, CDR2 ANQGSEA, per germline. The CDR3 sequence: CSVLPPLNTEAFF. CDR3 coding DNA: TGCAGCGTATTGCCCCCCTTGAACACTGAAGCTTTCTTT.

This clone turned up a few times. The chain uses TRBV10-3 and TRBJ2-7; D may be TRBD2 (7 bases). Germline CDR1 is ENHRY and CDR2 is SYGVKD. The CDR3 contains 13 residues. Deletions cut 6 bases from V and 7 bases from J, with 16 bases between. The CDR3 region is CAISDRGAGEQYF. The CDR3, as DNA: TGTGCCATCAGCGACCGGGGGGCAGGGGAGCAGTACTTC.

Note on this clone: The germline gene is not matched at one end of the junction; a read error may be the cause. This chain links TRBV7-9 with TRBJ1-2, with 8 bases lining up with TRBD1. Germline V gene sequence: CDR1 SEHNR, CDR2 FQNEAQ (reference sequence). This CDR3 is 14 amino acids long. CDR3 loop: CASSLAPGTGDVAF. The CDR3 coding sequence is TGTGCCAGCAGCTTAGCGCCCGGGACAGGCGATGTGGCCTTC.

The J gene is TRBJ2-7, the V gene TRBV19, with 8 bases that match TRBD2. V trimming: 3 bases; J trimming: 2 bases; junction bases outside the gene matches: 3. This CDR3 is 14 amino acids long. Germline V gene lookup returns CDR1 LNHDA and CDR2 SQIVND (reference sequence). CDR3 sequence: CASSIGGVTYEQYF. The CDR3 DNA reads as TGTGCCAGTAGTATCGGGGGGGTTACCTACGAGCAGTACTTC.

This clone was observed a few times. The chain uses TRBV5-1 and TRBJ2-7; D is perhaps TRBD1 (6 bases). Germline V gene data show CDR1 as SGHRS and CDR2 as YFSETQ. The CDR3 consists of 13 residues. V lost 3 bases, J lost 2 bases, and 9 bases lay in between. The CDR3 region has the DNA TGCGCCAGCAGCTGGGGACAAACCTACGAGCAGTACTTC. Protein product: CASSWGQTYEQYF.

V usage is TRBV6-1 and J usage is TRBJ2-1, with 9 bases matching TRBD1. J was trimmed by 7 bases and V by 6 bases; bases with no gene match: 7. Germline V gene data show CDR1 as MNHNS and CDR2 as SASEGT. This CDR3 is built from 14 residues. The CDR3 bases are TGTGCCAGCAGCGCGGACAGGGGAATTAATGAGCAGTTCTTC. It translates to CASSADRGINEQFF.

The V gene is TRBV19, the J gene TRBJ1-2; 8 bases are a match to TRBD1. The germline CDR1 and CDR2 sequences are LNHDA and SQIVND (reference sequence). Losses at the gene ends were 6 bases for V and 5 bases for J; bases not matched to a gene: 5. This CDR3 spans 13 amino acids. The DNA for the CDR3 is TGTGCCAGTAGGACGACAGGGGAATATGGCTACACCTTC. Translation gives CASRTTGEYGYTF.

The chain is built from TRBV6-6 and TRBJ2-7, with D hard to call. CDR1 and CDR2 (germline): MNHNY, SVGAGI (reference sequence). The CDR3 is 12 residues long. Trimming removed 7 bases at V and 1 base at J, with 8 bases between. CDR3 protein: CASKGPSYEQYF. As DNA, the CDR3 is TGTGCCAGCAAGGGCCCTTCCTACGAGCAGTACTTC.

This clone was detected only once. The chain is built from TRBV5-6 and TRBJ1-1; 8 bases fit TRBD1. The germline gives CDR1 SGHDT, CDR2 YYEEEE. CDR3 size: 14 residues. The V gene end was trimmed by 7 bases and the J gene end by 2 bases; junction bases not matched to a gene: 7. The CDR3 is CASEDTGGNTEAFF. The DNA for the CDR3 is TGTGCCAGCGAGGATACAGGGGGAAACACTGAAGCTTTCTTT. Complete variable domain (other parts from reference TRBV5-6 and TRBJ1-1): DAGVTQSPTHLIKTRGQQVTLRCSPKSGHDTVSWYQQALGQGPQFIFQYYEEEERQRGNFPDRFSGHQFPNYSSELNVNALLLGDSALYLCASEDTGGNTEAFFGQGTRLTVV.

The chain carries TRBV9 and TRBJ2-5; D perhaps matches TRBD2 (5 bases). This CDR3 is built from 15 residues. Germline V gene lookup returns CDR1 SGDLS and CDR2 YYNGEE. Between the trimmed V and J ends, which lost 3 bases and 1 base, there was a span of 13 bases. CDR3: CASSGFGGFQETQYF. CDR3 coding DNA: TGTGCCAGCAGCGGTTTTGGAGGTTTCCAAGAGACCCAGTACTTC.

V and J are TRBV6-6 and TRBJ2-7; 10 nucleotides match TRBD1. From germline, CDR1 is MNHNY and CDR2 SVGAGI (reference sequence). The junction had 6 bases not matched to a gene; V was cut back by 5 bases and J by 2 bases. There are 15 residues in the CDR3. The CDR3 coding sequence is TGTGCCAGCAGTCCTCGACAGGGGGCGGCCTACGAGCAGTACTTC. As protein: CASSPRQGAAYEQYF.

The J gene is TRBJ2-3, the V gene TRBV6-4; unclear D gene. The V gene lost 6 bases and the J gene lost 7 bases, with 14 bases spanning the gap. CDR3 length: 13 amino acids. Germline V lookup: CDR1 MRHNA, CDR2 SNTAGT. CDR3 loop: CASRTQKKHTQYF. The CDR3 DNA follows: TGTGCCAGCAGGACACAGAAAAAGCATACGCAGTATTTT.

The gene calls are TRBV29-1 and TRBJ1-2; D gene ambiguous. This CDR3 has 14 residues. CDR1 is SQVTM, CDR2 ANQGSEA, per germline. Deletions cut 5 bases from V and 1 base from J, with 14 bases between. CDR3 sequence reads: CSVSGGENNYGYTF. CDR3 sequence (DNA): TGCAGCGTTTCGGGAGGTGAAAATAACTATGGCTACACCTTC.

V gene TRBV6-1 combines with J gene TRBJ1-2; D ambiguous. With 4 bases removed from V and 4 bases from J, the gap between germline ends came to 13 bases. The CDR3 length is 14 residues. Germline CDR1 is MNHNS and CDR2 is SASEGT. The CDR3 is CASSASYGSYGYTF. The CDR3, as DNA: TGTGCCAGCAGTGCGTCTTATGGAAGCTATGGCTACACCTTC.

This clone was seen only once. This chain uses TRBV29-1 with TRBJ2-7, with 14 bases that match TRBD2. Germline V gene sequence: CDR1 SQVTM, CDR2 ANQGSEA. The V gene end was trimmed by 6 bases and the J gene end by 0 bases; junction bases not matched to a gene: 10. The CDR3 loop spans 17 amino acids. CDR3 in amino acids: CSVRLAGGPLSSYEQYF. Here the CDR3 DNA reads TGCAGCGTAAGACTAGCGGGAGGGCCTCTCAGCTCCTACGAGCAGTACTTC.

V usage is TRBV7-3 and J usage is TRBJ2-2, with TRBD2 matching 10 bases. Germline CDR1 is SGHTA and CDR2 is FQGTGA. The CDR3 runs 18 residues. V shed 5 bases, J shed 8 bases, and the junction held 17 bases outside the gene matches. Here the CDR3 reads CASSPPGSGRAKFGELFF. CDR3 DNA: TGTGCCAGCAGCCCCCCTGGGAGCGGGAGGGCCAAATTTGGGGAGCTGTTTTTT. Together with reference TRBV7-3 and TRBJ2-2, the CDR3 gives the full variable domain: GAGVSQTPSNKVTEKGKYVELRCDPISGHTALYWYRQSLGQGPEFLIYFQGTGAADDSGLPNDRFFAVRPEGSVSTLKIQRTERGDSAVYLCASSPPGSGRAKFGELFFGEGSRLTVL.

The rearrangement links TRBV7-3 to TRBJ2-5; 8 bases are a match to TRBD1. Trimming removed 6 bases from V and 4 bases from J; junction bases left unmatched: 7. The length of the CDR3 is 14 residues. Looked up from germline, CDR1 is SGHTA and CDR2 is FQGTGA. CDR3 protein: CASSPGGLLETQYF. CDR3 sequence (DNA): TGTGCCAGCAGTCCAGGGGGCCTTCTAGAGACCCAGTACTTC.

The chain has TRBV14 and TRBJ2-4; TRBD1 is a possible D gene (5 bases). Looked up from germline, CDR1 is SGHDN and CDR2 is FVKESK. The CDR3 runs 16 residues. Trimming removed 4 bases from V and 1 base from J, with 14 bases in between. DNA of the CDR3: TGTGCCAGCAGCCCAGGGTCGGTGGGGGCCAAAAACATTCAGTACTTC. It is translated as CASSPGSVGAKNIQYF.